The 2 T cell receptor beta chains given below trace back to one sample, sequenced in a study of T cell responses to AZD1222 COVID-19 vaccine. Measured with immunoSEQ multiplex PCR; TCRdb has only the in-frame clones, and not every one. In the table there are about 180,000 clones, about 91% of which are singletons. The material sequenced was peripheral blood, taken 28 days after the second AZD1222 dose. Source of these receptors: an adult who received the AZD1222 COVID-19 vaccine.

This CDR3 reads CASRRGGLTGNTEAFF. DNA of the CDR3: TGTGCCAGTAGAAGGGGGGGACTGACCGGTAACACTGAAGCTTTCTTT. The J gene is TRBJ1-1, the V gene TRBV19; D may be TRBD1 (6 bases). The CDR3 is 16 amino acids. Per the germline V gene, CDR1 is LNHDA and CDR2 is SQIVND (reference sequence). V lost 6 bases, J lost 2 bases, and 19 bases lay in between.

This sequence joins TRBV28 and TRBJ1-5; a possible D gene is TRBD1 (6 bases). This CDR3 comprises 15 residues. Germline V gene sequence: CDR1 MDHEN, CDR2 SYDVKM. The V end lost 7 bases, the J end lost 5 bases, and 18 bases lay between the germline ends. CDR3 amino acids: CASTSNRAQDQPQHF. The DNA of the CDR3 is TGTGCCAGCACTTCGAACAGGGCTCAGGATCAGCCCCAGCATTTT.